This TCR beta chain came from a study of blood T cell repertoires in COVID-19. Study-level information: Material from acute and convalescent COVID-19 was sourced from the United States, Italy and Spain. T cells, B-cell-depleted T cells, or PBMCs provided the cDNA or gDNA that served as material.

How the authors handled the data: Reference gene primer amplification yielded estimated nucleated cell counts. Libraries were prepared by immunoSEQ multiplex PCR; TCRdb keeps only in-frame clonotypes and omits some of them. The V and J calls and clone size come from that table; D and trimming were worked out from the DNA. The sample shows about 75,000 clones, around 89% of them seen only once. V lost 1 base to trimming and J lost 0 bases, with 19 bases between them. CDR3 length equals 18 residues. From germline, CDR1 is SGHRS and CDR2 YFSETQ. The chain links TRBV5-1 to TRBJ1-2, with D possibly TRBD1 on 5 matching bases. This receptor was identified in a human donor in a cohort sampled during active COVID-19. The material sequenced was peripheral blood. This CDR3 is CASSLSWGVDTSNYGYTF. The CDR3 region has the DNA TGCGCCAGCAGCTTGTCTTGGGGGGTCGACACTTCTAACTATGGCTACACCTTC. Combining the CDR3 with reference TRBV5-1 and TRBJ1-2 gives the whole variable domain KAGVTQTPRYLIKTRGQQVTLSCSPISGHRSVSWYQQTPGQGLQFLFEYFSETQRNKGNFPGRFSGRQFSNSRSEMNVSTLELGDSALYLCASSLSWGVDTSNYGYTFGSGTRLTVV.